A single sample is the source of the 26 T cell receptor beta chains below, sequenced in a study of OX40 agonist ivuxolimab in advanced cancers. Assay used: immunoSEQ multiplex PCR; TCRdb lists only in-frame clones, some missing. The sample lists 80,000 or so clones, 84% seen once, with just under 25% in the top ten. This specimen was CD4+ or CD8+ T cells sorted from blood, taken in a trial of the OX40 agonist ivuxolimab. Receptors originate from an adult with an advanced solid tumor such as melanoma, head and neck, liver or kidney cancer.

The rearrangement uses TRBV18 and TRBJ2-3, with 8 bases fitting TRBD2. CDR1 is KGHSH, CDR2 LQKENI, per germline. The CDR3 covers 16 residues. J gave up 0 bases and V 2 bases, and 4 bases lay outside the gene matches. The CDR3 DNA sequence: TGTGCCAGCTCACCATCGGGACTAGTGAGCACAGATACGCAGTATTTT. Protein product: CASSPSGLVSTDTQYF.

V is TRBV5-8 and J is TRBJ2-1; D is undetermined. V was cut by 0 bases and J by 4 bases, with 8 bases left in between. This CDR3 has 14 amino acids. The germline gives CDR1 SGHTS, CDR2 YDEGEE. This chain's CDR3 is CASSLGIGYNEQFF. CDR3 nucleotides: TGTGCCAGCAGCTTGGGTATCGGATACAATGAGCAGTTCTTC.

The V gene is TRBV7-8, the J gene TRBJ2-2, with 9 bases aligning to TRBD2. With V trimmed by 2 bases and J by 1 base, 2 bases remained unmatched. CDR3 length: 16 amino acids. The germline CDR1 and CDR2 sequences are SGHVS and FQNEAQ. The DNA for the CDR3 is TGTGCCAGCAGCTTACTAGCGGGGCAGAACACCGGGGAGCTGTTTTTT. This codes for CASSLLAGQNTGELFF.

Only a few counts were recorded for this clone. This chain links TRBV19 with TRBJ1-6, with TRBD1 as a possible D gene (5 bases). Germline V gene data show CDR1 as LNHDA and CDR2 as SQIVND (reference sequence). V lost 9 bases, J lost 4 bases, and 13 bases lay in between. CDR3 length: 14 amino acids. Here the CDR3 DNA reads TGTGCCAGCGCCGGGACTAGGTATAATTCACCCCTCCACTTT. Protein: CASAGTRYNSPLHF.

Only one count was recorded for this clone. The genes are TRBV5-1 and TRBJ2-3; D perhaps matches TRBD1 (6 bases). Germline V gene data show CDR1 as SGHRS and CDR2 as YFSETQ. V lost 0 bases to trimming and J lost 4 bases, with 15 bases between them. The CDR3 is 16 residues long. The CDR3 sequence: CASSLGLRGMADTQYF. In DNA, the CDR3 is TGCGCCAGCAGCTTGGGGTTAAGGGGGATGGCAGATACGCAGTATTTT.

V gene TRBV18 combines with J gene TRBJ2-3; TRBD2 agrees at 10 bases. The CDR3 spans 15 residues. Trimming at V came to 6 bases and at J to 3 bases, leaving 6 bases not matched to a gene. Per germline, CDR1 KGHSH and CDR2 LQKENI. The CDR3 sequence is CASSPSSGRTDTQYF. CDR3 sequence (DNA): TGTGCCAGCTCTCCCTCTAGCGGGAGAACAGATACGCAGTATTTT.

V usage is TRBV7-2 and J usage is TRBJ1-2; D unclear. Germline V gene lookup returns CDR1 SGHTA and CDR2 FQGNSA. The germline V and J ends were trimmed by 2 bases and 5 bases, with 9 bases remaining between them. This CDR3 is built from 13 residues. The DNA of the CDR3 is TGTGCCAGCAGCTTACAGGAAGGGTATGGCTACACCTTC. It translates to CASSLQEGYGYTF.

The CDR3 coding sequence is TGTGCCAGCAAGGGACTAGACGGAGGTCCCGGGGAAGCTTTCTTT. This sequence encodes CASKGLDGGPGEAFF. The chain uses TRBV9 and TRBJ1-1; TRBD1 might be the D (5 bases). The CDR3 is made up of 15 amino acids. Between the trimmed V and J ends, which lost 6 bases and 8 bases, there was a span of 23 bases. Germline CDR1 reads SGDLS; CDR2 reads YYNGEE.

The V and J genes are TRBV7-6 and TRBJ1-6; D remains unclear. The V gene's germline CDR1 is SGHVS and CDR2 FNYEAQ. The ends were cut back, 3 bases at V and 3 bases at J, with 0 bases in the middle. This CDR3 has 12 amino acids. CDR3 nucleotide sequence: TGTGCCAGCAGCTTCTATAATTCACCCCTCCACTTT. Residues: CASSFYNSPLHF.

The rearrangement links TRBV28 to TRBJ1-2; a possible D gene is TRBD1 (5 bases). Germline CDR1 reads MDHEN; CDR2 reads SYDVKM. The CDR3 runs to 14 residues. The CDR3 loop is CATEGTEGNYGYTF. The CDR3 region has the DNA TGTGCGACCGAGGGGACGGAGGGGAACTATGGCTACACCTTC.

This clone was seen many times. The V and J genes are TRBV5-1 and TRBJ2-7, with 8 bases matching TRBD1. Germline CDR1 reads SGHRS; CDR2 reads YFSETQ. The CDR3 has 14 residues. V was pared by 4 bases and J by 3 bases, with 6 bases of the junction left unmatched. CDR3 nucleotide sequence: TGCGCCAGCAGCCTACAGGGGGTTAGCTACGAGCAGTACTTC. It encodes CASSLQGVSYEQYF.

This CDR3 is CASSLGPGASYEQYF. The CDR3 DNA reads TGTGCCAGCAGCTTAGGGCCCGGCGCCTCCTACGAGCAGTACTTC. This chain uses TRBV11-2 with TRBJ2-7; D is unclear. The CDR3 runs to 15 residues. Germline loops: CDR1 SGHAT, CDR2 FQNNGV. The V and J ends lost 1 base and 0 bases respectively, with 10 bases between them.

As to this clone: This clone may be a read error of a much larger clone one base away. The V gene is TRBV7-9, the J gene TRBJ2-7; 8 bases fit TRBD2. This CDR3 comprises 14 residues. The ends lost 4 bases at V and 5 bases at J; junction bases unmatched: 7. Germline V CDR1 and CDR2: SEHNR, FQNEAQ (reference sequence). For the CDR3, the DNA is TGTGCCAGCAGCTGGGGGGCCGGGGGGGACGAGCAGTACTTC. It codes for CASSWGAGGDEQYF.

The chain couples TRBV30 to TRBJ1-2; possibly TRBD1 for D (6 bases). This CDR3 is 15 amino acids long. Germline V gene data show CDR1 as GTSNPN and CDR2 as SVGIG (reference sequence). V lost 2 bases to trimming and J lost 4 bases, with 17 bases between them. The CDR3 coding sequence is TGTGCCTGGAGTCTACAGGACAGAGTTTCCTATGGCTACACCTTC. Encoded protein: CAWSLQDRVSYGYTF.

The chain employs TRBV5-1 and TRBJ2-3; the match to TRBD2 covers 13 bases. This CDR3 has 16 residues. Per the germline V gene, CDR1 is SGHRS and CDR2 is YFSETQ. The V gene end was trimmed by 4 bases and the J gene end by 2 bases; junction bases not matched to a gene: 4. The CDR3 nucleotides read TGCGCCAGCAGCGCGGGACTAGCGGGGACCACAGATACGCAGTATTTT. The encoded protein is CASSAGLAGTTDTQYF.

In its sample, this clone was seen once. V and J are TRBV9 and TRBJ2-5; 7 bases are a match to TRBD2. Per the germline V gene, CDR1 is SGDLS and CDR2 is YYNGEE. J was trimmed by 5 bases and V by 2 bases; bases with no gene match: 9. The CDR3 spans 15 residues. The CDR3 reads CASSVGGAAGETQYF. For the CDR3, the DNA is TGTGCCAGCAGCGTGGGAGGGGCGGCGGGGGAGACCCAGTACTTC.

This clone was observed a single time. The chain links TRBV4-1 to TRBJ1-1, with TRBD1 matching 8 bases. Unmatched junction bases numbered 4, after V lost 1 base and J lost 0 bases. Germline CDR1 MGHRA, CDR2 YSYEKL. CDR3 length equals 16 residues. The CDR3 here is CASSQGPTGVNTEAFF. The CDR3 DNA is TGCGCCAGCAGCCAAGGCCCGACAGGGGTGAACACTGAAGCTTTCTTT.

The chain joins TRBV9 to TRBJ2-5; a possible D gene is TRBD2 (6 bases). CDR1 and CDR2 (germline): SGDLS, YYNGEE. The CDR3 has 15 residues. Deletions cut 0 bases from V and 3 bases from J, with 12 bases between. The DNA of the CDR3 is TGTGCCAGCAGCGTAGGAGCGGGCGGGGAAGAGACCCAGTACTTC. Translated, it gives CASSVGAGGEETQYF.

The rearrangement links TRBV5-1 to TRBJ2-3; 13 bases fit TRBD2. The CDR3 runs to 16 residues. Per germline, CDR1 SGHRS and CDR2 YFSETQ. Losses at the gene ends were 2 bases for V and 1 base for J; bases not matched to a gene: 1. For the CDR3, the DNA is TGCGCCAGCAGCTTAGGGACTAGCGGGGGCACAGATACGCAGTATTTT. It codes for CASSLGTSGGTDTQYF.

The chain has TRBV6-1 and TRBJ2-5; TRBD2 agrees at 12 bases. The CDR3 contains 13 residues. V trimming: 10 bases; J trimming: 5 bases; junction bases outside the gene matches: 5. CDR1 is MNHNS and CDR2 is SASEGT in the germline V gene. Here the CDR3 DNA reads TGTGCCACCCGACTAGCGGGGGCTGAGACCCAGTACTTC. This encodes CATRLAGAETQYF.

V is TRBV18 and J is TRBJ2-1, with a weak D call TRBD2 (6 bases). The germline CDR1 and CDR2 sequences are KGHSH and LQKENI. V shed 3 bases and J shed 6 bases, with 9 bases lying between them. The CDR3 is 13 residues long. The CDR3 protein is CASSPPGSNEQFF. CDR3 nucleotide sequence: TGTGCCAGCTCACCCCCCGGGAGCAATGAGCAGTTCTTC.

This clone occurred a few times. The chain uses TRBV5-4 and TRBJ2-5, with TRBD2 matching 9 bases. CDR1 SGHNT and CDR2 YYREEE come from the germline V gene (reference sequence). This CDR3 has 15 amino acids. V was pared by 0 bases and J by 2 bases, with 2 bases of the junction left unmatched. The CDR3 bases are TGTGCCAGCAGCTTGGTTCTAGCGGGACAAGAGACCCAGTACTTC. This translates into CASSLVLAGQETQYF.

The CDR3 bases are TGTGCCAGCAGCTTGGGCAGGGGGGGAGAGACCCAGTACTTC. Protein: CASSLGRGGETQYF. This chain uses TRBV11-3 with TRBJ2-5, with D perhaps being TRBD1 or TRBD2 (7 bases each). This CDR3 comprises 14 residues. Germline V gene data show CDR1 as SGHNT and CDR2 as YENEEA. V gave up 3 bases and J gave up 4 bases, with 12 bases separating them.

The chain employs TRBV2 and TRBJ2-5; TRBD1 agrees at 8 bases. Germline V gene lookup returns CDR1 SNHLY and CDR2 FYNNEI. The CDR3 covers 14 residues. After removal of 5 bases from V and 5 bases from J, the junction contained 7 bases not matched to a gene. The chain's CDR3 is CASSFGRTGETQYF. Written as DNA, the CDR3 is TGTGCCAGCAGTTTTGGACGGACAGGGGAGACCCAGTACTTC. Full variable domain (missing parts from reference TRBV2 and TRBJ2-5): EPEVTQTPSHQVTQMGQEVILRCVPISNHLYFYWYRQILGQKVEFLVSFYNNEISEKSEIFDDQFSVERPDGSNFTLKIRSTKLEDSAMYFCASSFGRTGETQYFGPGTRLLVL.

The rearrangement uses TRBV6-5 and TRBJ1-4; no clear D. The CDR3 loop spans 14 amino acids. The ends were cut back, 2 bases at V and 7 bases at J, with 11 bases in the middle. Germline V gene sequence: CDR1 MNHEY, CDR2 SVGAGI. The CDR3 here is CASSYREQAEKLFF. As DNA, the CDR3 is TGTGCCAGCAGTTACAGGGAACAAGCTGAAAAACTGTTTTTT.

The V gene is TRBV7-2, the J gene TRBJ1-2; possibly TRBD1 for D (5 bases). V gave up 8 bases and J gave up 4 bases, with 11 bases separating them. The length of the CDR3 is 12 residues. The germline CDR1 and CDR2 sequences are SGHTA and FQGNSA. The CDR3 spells CASRRTGYGYTF. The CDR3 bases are TGTGCCAGCCGGAGAACAGGCTATGGCTACACCTTC.